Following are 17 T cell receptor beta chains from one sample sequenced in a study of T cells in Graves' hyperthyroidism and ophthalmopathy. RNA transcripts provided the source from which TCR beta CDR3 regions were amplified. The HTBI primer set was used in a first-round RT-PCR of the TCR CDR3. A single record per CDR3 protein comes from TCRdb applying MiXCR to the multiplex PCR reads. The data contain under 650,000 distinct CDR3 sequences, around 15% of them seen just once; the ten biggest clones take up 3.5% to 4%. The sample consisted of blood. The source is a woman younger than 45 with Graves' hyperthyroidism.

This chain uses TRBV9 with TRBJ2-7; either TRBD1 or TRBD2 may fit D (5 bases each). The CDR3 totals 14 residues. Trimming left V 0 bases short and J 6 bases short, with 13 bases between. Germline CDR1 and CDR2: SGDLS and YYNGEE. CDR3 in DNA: TGTGCCAGCAGCGTAGGGGGACCGACCGTCGAGCAGTACTTC. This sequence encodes CASSVGGPTVEQYF.

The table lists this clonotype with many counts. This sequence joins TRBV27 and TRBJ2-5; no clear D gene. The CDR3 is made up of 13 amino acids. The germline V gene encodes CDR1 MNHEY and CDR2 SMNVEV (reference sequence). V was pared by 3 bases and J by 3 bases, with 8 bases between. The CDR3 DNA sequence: TGTGCCAGCAGTTTTAGATGGGAAGAGACCCAGTACTTC. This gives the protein CASSFRWEETQYF.

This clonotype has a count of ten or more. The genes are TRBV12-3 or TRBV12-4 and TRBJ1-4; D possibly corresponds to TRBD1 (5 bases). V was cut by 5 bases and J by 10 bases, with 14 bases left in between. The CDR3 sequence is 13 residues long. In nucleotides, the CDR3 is TGTGCCAGCAGTCCGGTCGATCAGGGAAAACTGTTTTTT. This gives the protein CASSPVDQGKLFF.

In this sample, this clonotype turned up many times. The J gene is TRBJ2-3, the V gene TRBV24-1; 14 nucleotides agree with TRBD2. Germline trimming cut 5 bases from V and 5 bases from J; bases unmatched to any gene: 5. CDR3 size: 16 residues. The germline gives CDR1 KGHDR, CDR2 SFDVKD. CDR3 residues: CATSAGTSGSGDTQYF. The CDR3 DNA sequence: TGTGCCACCAGTGCTGGGACTAGCGGGAGCGGAGATACGCAGTATTTT.

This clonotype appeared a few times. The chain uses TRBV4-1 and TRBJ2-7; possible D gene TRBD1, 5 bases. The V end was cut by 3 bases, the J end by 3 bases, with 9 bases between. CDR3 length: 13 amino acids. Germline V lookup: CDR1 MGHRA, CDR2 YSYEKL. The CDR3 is CASSHEGDYEQYF. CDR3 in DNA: TGCGCCAGCAGCCATGAAGGGGACTACGAGCAGTACTTC.

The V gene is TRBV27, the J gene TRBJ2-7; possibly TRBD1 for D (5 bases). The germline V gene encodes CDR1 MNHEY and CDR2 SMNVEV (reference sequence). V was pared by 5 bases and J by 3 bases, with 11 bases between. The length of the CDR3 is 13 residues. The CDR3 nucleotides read TGTGCCAGCAGTCCCAACAGGTTCTACGAGCAGTACTTC. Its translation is CASSPNRFYEQYF.

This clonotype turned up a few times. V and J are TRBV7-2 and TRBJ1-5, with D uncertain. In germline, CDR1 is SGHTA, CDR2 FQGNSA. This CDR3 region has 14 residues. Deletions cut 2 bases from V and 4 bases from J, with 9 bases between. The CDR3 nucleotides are TGTGCCAGCAGCTTAAGTAGAGGGAATCAGCCCCAGCATTTT. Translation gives CASSLSRGNQPQHF.

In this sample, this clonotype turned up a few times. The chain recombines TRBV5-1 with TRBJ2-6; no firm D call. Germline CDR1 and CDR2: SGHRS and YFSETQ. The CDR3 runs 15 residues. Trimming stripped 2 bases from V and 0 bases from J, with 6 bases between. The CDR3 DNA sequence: TGCGCCAGCAGCTTACCCCTCTCTGGGGCCAACGTCCTGACTTTC. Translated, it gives CASSLPLSGANVLTF.

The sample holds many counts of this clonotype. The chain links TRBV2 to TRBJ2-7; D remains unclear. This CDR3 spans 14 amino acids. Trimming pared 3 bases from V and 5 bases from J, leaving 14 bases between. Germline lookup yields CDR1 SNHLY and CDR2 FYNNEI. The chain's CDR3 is CASSDAGLIHEQYF. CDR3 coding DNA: TGTGCCAGCAGTGATGCAGGCTTAATCCACGAGCAGTACTTC.

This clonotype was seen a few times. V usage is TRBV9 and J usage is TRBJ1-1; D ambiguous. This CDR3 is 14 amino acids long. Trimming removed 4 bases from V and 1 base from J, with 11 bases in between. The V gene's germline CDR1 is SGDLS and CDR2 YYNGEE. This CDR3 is CASSPRLGNTEAFF. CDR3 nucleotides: TGTGCCAGCAGCCCCCGTCTGGGGAACACTGAAGCTTTCTTT.

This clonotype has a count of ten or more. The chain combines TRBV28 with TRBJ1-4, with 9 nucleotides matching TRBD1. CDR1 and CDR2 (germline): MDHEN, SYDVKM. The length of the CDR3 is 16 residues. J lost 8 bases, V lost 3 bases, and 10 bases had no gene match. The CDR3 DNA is TGTGCCAGCAGTTTCCCTTGGGACAGGGACGGGGAAAAACTGTTTTTT. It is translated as CASSFPWDRDGEKLFF.

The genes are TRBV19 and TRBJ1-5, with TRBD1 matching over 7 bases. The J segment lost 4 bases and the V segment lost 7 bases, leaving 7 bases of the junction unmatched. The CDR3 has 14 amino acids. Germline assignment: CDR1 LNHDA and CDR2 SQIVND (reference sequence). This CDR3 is CASTGGLVNQPQHF. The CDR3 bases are TGTGCCAGTACAGGGGGGCTGGTTAATCAGCCCCAGCATTTT.

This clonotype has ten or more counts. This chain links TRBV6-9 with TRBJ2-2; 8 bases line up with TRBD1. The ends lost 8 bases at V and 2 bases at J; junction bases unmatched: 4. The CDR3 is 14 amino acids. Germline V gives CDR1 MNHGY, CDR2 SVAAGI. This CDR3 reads CASRRGPNTGELFF. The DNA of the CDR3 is TGTGCCAGCCGCAGGGGGCCTAACACCGGGGAGCTGTTTTTT.

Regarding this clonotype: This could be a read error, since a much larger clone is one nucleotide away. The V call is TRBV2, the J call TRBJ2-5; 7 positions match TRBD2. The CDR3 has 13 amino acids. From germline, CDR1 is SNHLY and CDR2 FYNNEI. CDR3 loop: CASSPTAGETPYF. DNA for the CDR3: TGTGCCAGCAGCCCTACTGCGGGGGAGACCCCGTACTTC.

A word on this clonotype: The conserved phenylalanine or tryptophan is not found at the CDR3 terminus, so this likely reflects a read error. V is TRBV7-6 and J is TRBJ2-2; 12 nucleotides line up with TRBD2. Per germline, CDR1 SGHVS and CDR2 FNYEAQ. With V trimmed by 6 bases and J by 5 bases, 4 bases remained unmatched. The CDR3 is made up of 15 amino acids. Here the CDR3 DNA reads TGTGCCAGCAGACCGACTAGCGGGAGAACCGGGGAGCTGTTTTTG. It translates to CASRPTSGRTGELFL.

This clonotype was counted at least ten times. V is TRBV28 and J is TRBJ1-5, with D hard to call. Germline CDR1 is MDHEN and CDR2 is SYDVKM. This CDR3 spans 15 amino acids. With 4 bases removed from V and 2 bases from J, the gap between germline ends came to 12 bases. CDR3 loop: CASSSTREGNQPQHF. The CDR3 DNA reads TGTGCCAGCAGTTCAACGAGAGAGGGCAATCAGCCCCAGCATTTT. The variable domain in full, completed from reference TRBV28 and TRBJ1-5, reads DVKVTQSSRYLVKRTGEKVFLECVQDMDHENMFWYRQDPGLGLRLIYFSYDVKMKEKGDIPEGYSVSREKKERFSLILESASTNQTSMYLCASSSTREGNQPQHFGDGTRLSIL.

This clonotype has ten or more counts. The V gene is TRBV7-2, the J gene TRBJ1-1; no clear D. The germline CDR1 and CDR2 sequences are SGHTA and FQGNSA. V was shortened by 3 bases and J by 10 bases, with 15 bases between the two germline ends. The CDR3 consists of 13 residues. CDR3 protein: CASSFSLNSGAFF. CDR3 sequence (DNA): TGTGCCAGCAGCTTCTCCCTTAATTCGGGAGCTTTCTTT.